This is a list of T cell receptor beta chains from one sample in a study of PD-1 blockade in classical Hodgkin lymphoma. Repertoires were generated with immunoSEQ multiplex PCR, while TCRdb's copy carries only in-frame clones and drops some. The table includes approximately 96,000 clones, under 95% detected once. The sample in question was peripheral blood mononuclear cells (PBMCs), obtained before the fourth cycle of nivolumab. The source is a human donor with classical Hodgkin lymphoma. CDR3s include the opening cysteine and the closing phenylalanine or tryptophan. A D gene is named only where the DNA matches it firmly. Size is omitted from some rows. Given values are once, few, many or a class for expanded clones.

d_call j_call cdr3_length v_call clone_size cdr3_aa cdr3_nt
. TRBJ1-2 14 TRBV27 . CASSETPGRYGYTF TGTGCCAGCAGTGAAACCCCGGGAAGGTATGGCTACACCTTC
. TRBJ2-5 13 TRBV6-1 once CATLRSMQETQYF TGTGCCACATTGCGGTCCATGCAAGAGACCCAGTACTTC
TRBD2 TRBJ2-1 15 TRBV25-1 . CASLEPAGVSSEQFF TGTGCCAGCCTCGAACCAGCGGGAGTGAGCAGTGAGCAGTTCTTC
TRBD2 TRBJ2-1 15 TRBV6-1 . CASSEGLAGYNEQFF TGTGCCAGCAGTGAGGGACTAGCGGGTTACAATGAGCAGTTCTTC
. TRBJ1-1 14 TRBV9 . CASSPWGRDTEAFF TGTGCCAGCAGCCCCTGGGGCCGAGATACTGAAGCTTTCTTT
. TRBJ2-7 14 TRBV5-1 . CASSLVGGGGEQYF TGCGCCAGCAGCTTGGTTGGGGGTGGAGGGGAGCAGTACTTC
. TRBJ2-3 12 TRBV30 . CAWSVYSHTQYF TGTGCCTGGAGTGTCTACTCCCATACGCAGTATTTT
TRBD1 TRBJ1-1 14 TRBV5-4 . CASSSQGRDTEAFF TGTGCCAGCAGCTCACAGGGGCGGGACACTGAAGCTTTCTTT
TRBD1 TRBJ1-2 17 TRBV28 . CASSFPLTGDKDYGYTF TGTGCCAGCAGTTTCCCCCTAACAGGGGACAAGGACTATGGCTACACCTTC
TRBD1 TRBJ1-5 16 TRBV19 . CASSIVSGTGDQPQHF TGTGCCAGTAGTATAGTATCCGGGACAGGGGATCAGCCCCAGCATTTT
. TRBJ1-2 14 TRBV9 . CASSAPWYPHGYTF TGTGCCAGCAGCGCACCTTGGTACCCGCACGGCTACACCTTC
TRBD2 TRBJ2-1 16 TRBV30 . CAWSQSRSGTYNEQFF TGTGCCTGGAGTCAGTCCCGAAGCGGGACCTACAATGAGCAGTTCTTC
. TRBJ1-1 13 TRBV14 few CASSQLQNTEAFF TGTGCCAGCAGCCAGCTTCAGAACACTGAAGCTTTCTTT
. TRBJ1-1 13 TRBV6-5 . CASSYQSNTEAFF TGTGCCAGCAGTTATCAAAGTAACACTGAAGCTTTCTTT
. TRBJ2-3 13 TRBV4-1 . CASSRSVTDTQYF TGCGCCAGCAGCCGGAGTGTCACAGATACGCAGTATTTT
. TRBJ2-7 16 TRBV28 . CASRPLVGSRSYEQYF TGTGCCAGCAGACCTTTGGTGGGGTCCAGATCCTACGAGCAGTACTTC
. TRBJ1-1 12 TRBV29-1 . CSGGRENTEAFF TGCAGCGGGGGGAGGGAAAACACTGAAGCTTTCTTT
TRBD2 TRBJ2-1 15 TRBV5-1 . CASSMTSGSFNEQFF TGCGCCAGCAGCATGACTAGCGGGAGTTTTAATGAGCAGTTCTTC
. TRBJ1-5 13 TRBV28 . CASSPGGRLAQHF TGTGCCAGTTCCCCCGGGGGGCGCCTTGCCCAGCATTTT
TRBD1 TRBJ2-2 17 TRBV9 . CASSKRLGQEVTGELFF TGTGCCAGCAGCAAGCGACTGGGACAGGAGGTCACCGGGGAGCTGTTTTTT
TRBD2 TRBJ2-1 18 TRBV9 . CASSPGLAALSSYNEQFF TGTGCCAGCAGTCCGGGACTAGCGGCTCTGAGCTCCTACAATGAGCAGTTCTTC
TRBD1 TRBJ1-2 14 TRBV6-5 . CASSYSTGNYGYTF TGTGCCAGCAGTTACTCGACAGGGAACTATGGCTACACCTTC
. TRBJ1-4 14 TRBV6-1 . CASSEAVNNEKLFF TGTGCCAGCAGTGAAGCTGTAAATAATGAAAAACTGTTTTTT
. TRBJ2-7 15 TRBV7-2 . CASSLHFTGLSEQYF TGTGCCAGCAGCTTACATTTCACAGGGTTGAGCGAGCAGTACTTC
TRBD1 TRBJ1-5 15 TRBV28 . CASSPGQGGNQPQHF TGTGCCAGCAGTCCGGGACAGGGGGGCAATCAGCCCCAGCATTTT
. TRBJ2-7 14 TRBV5-6 . CASSPAGQQYEQYF TGTGCCAGCAGCCCAGCGGGACAGCAGTACGAGCAGTACTTC
. TRBJ1-2 16 TRBV6-5 . CASSYVQGSSNYGYTF TGTGCCAGCAGTTACGTCCAGGGGAGTTCTAACTATGGCTACACCTTC
TRBD2 TRBJ2-1 14 TRBV10-3 . CAIPGTSGSDEQFF TGTGCCATCCCAGGGACTAGCGGGAGTGATGAGCAGTTCTTC
. TRBJ2-5 16 TRBV6-1 . CASSERPPGLSETQYF TGTGCCAGCAGTGAACGGCCCCCCGGACTATCAGAGACCCAGTACTTC
TRBD1 TRBJ1-5 15 TRBV6-1 few CASSETDRDYQPQHF TGTGCCAGCAGCGAAACCGACAGGGACTATCAGCCCCAGCATTTT
TRBD2 TRBJ2-7 15 TRBV6-5 . CASSSVLGRAYEQYF TGTGCCAGCAGTTCCGTCCTCGGGAGGGCCTACGAGCAGTACTTC